This T cell receptor beta chain comes out of a study of T cell responses to AZD1222 COVID-19 vaccine. As for the study in general: It was second doses at about 4 or about 12 weeks that were pooled. Study outcomes and limitations: Epitopes outside B.1.351 and B.1.1.7 mutated regions reportedly drew nearly half of spike TCRs. Clonal diversity may have been underestimated in mostly white British donors. Just a handful of people given AZD1222 tested seropositive at baseline.

About this clone itself: Antigen specificity is unknown.

In germline, CDR1 is SGHDT, CDR2 YYEEEE. This CDR3 has 15 residues. V dropped 2 bases and J dropped 5 bases, with 17 bases sitting between them. Repertoires were generated with immunoSEQ multiplex PCR, while TCRdb's copy carries only in-frame clones and drops some. The sample yields nearly 95,000 clones, around 87% seen once. This receptor was obtained from an adult in good health. This specimen consisted of peripheral blood, obtained on day 0 of AZD1222 vaccination. The V and J genes are TRBV5-6 and TRBJ2-7; D might be TRBD1 (5 bases). CDR3 coding DNA: TGTGCCAGCAGCTTCTTTTCCCAGGGAAGGGACGAGCAGTACTTC. The encoded protein is CASSFFSQGRDEQYF.